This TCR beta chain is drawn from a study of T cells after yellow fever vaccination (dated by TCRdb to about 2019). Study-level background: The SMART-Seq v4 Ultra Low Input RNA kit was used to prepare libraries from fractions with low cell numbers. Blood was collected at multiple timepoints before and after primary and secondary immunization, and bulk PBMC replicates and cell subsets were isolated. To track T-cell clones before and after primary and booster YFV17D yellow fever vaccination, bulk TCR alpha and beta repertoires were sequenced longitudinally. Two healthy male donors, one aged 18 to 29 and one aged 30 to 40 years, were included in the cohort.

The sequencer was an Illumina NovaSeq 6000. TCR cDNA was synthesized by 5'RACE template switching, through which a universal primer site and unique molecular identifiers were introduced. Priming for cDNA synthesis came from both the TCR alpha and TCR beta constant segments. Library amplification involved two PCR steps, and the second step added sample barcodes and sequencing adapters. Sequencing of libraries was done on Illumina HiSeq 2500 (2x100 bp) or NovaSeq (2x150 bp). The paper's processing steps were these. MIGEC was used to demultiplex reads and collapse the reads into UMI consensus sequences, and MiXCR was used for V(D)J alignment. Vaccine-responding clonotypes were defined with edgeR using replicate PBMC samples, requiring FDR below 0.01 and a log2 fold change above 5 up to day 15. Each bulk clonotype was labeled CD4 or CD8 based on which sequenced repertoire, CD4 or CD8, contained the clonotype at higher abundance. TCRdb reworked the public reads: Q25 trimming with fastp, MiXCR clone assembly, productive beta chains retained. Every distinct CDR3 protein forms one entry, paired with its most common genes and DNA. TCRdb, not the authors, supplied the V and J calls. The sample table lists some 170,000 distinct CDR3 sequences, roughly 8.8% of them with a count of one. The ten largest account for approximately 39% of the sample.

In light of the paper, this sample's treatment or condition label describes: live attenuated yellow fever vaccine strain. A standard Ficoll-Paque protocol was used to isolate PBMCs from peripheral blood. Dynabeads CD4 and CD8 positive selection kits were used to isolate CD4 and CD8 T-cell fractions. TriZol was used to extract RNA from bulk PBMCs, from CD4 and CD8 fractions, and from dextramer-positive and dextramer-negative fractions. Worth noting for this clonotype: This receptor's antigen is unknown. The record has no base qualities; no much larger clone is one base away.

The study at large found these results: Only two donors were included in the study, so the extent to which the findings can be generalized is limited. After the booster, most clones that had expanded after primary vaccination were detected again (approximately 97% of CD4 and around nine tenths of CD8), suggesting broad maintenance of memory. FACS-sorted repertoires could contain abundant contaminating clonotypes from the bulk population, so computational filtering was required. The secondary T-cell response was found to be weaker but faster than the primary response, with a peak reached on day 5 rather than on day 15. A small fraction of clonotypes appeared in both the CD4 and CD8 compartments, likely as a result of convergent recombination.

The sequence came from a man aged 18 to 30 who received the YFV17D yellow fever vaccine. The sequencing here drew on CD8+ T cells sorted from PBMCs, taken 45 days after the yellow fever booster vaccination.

The CDR3 reads as follows: CASSPPTGFPQETQYF. The nucleotide sequence is TGTGCCAGCTCACCACCGACGGGGTTCCCCCAAGAGACCCAGTACTTC. The rearrangement joined TRBV18 to TRBJ2-5; D gene: possibly TRBD2, on 5 matching bases. Reading the germline V gene gives CDR1 KGHSH and CDR2 LQKENI. The CDR3 contains 16 residues, cysteine and phenylalanine counted. Of all the DNA, just the CDR3 is kept, 48 bases in frame from base 1. A distance of 12 bases separates the germline ends of V and J, which lose 0 bases and 1 base respectively.